What follows is one TCR beta chain and its context. Just one base apart from a much larger clone, this may be a read error. The sample is drawn from a study of tumor-infiltrating lymphocytes in primary liver carcinoma. Study summary: Every sample contained roughly 3.65 to 7.5 million productive TCRbeta reads, and these numbers were similar from one tissue type to another.

For each extraction, RNA and DNA were obtained together from approximately 20-30 mg of unsorted bulk tissue. The patients had histopathologically diagnosed primary liver carcinoma, and their disease was treated by surgical resection. The V end lost 1 base, the J end lost 5 bases, and 17 bases lay between the germline ends. There are 16 residues in the CDR3. Germline-derived CDR1 and CDR2 are SEHNR and FQNEAQ (reference sequence). A primer in the constant region served to generate TCR beta cDNA from 450 to 650 ng of total RNA. It was through three nested multiplex PCR rounds of slightly modified ARM-PCR that TCR beta libraries arose. The opening two PCR rounds, about 11 cycles each, paired TRBV1-TRBV30 forward primers with a C-beta reverse primer. TCRdb reanalysed the multiplex PCR reads using MiXCR and keeps one entry per CDR3 protein. The sample records 100,000 to 150,000 distinct CDR3 sequences, around 60% being singletons.

Sequences were obtained from liver tumor tissue from sampling region 3. Specified subset: tumor region T3, left-lateral pole. The gene calls are TRBV7-9 and TRBJ2-5, with D possibly being TRBD1 (6 bases). This receptor was taken from a woman between 55 and 75 years old with primary liver carcinoma and hepatitis B virus infection. The CDR3: CASSLGFIQGIETQYF. The DNA of the CDR3 is TGTGCCAGCAGCTTAGGATTTATACAGGGTATTGAGACCCAGTACTTC. Drawing the rest from reference TRBV7-9 and TRBJ2-5, the complete variable domain is DTGVSQNPRHKITKRGQNVTFRCDPISEHNRLYWYRQTLGQGPEFLTYFQNEAQLEKSRLLSDRFSAERPKGSFSTLEIQRTEQGDSAMYLCASSLGFIQGIETQYFGPGTRLLVL.